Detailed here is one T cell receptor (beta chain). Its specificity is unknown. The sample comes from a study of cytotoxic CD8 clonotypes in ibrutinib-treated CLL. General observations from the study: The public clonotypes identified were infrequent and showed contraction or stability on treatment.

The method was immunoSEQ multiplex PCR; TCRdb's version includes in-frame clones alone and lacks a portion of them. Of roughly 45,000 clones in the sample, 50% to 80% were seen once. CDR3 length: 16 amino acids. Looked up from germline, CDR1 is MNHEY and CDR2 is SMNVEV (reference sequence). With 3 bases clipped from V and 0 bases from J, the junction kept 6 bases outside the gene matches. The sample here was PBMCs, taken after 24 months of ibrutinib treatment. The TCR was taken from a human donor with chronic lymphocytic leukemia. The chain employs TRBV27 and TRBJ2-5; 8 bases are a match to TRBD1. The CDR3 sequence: CASSFTGGSYQETQYF. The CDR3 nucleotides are TGTGCCAGCAGTTTTACAGGGGGTTCGTACCAAGAGACCCAGTACTTC.